Each of the 32 T cell receptor beta chains below was sequenced from the same sample in a study of blood T cells in healthy people across ages. Together with a sample-barcoded 5' primer, a J-beta primer mix was included in a second PCR lasting about 7 to 12 cycles. MiXCR, run by TCRdb on the 5' RACE reads, gives a single entry per CDR3 protein. This table has 630,000 or so distinct CDR3 sequences, 32% appearing once. The sequenced material came from blood. Receptor source: a woman aged 80 or over in good health.

In regard to this clonotype: A read error is possible here, since a much larger clone lies one base away. This chain links TRBV20-1 with TRBJ2-5; D is ambiguous. The germline V gene has CDR1 DFQATT and CDR2 SNEGSKA (reference sequence). V was pared by 6 bases and J by 1 base, with 12 bases between. The CDR3 is made up of 13 amino acids. Here the CDR3 DNA reads TGCAGTGCCTGCGGACGGAGCCAAGAGACCCAGTACTTC. Amino acid sequence: CSACGRSQETQYF.

This clonotype was recorded many times. V is TRBV7-9 and J is TRBJ2-3; weak D call: TRBD1 (6 bases). CDR3 length: 17 amino acids. In germline, CDR1 is SEHNR, CDR2 FQNEAQ (reference sequence). Trimming removed 10 bases at V and 0 bases at J, with 23 bases between. The CDR3 loop reads CAMQGRKHETSTDTQYF. Here the CDR3 DNA reads TGTGCCATGCAGGGGCGGAAGCATGAGACTAGCACAGATACGCAGTATTTT.

This chain connects TRBV28 to TRBJ2-7, with D tentatively TRBD1 (5 bases). V dropped 7 bases and J dropped 6 bases, with 16 bases sitting between them. Germline V CDR1 and CDR2: MDHEN, SYDVKM. The CDR3 loop spans 13 amino acids. CDR3 nucleotides: TGTGCCAGCACAATACCAGGGAAGCGCGAGCAGTACTTC. It codes for CASTIPGKREQYF.

This clonotype appeared many times. This sequence joins TRBV11-1 and TRBJ1-2; D is perhaps TRBD1 (5 bases). This CDR3 has 16 amino acids. The germline CDR1 and CDR2 sequences are SGHAT and FQDESV (reference sequence). The V and J ends lost 5 bases and 2 bases respectively, with 18 bases between them. The CDR3 DNA is TGTGCCAGCAGCCTAAGCGGGGCAGAGAGCAACTATGGCTACACCTTC. Its translation: CASSLSGAESNYGYTF.

Comment on this clonotype: This clone may be a read error of a much larger clone one base away. This chain links TRBV6-5 with TRBJ1-4, with D perhaps matching TRBD1 (6 bases). V lost 7 bases, J lost 10 bases, and 25 bases lay in between. There are 16 residues in the CDR3. Germline loops: CDR1 MNHEY, CDR2 SVGAGI. CDR3 in DNA: TGTGCCAGCACCACCGGGGTCGGGGGCTCGCCTGGAAAACTGTTTTTT. It translates to CASTTGVGGSPGKLFF.

This clonotype was observed a few times. This chain uses TRBV7-3 with TRBJ2-5; TRBD2 matches 10 bases. Trimming at V came to 5 bases and at J to 2 bases, leaving 8 bases not matched to a gene. The CDR3 runs to 16 residues. Germline CDR1 and CDR2: SGHTA and FQGTGA. The DNA for the CDR3 is TGTGCCAGCAGCCCCGCCGGGACTAGCGTTCAAGAGACCCAGTACTTC. This codes for CASSPAGTSVQETQYF.

V is TRBV10-3 and J is TRBJ1-6; 9 bases fit TRBD1. Trimming took 11 bases from V and 10 from J; bases not matched to a gene: 9. The V gene's germline CDR1 is ENHRY and CDR2 SYGVKD. The CDR3 spans 13 residues. CDR3: CAPEQGAESPLHF. CDR3 bases: TGTGCCCCCGAACAGGGGGCGGAATCACCCCTCCACTTT.

The chain couples TRBV5-1 to TRBJ1-1; D uncertain. Per the germline V gene, CDR1 is SGHRS and CDR2 is YFSETQ. The CDR3 is made up of 14 amino acids. The ends were cut back, 7 bases at V and 2 bases at J, with 15 bases in the middle. This CDR3 reads CASYLEGHNTEAFF. The CDR3 DNA reads as TGCGCCAGCTACCTTGAGGGCCATAACACTGAAGCTTTCTTT.

This clonotype was counted at least ten times. This chain joins TRBV5-1 and TRBJ2-3; the match to TRBD1 covers 8 bases. Looked up from germline, CDR1 is SGHRS and CDR2 is YFSETQ. There are 15 residues in the CDR3. V shed 2 bases, J shed 2 bases, and the junction held 4 bases outside the gene matches. CDR3 residues: CASSLRTGHTDTQYF. The CDR3 DNA reads as TGCGCCAGCAGCTTACGGACAGGGCACACAGATACGCAGTATTTT.

This clonotype occurred a few times. V gene TRBV19 combines with J gene TRBJ2-6, with no clear D. The CDR3 sequence is 17 residues long. V was cut by 0 bases and J by 0 bases, with 9 bases left in between. Germline lookup yields CDR1 LNHDA and CDR2 SQIVND (reference sequence). CDR3 DNA: TGTGCCAGTAGTATAGATTCAAGAAGCTCTGGGGCCAACGTCCTGACTTTC. Translation: CASSIDSRSSGANVLTF.

As regards this clonotype: One end of the junction varies from germline; a read error may be responsible. The chain carries TRBV9 and TRBJ1-2; possible D gene TRBD1, 5 bases. The CDR3 runs 13 residues. Germline CDR1 SGDLS, CDR2 YYNGEE. This CDR3 is CAGSVGEGLGYTF. The CDR3 DNA follows: TGTGCCGGCAGCGTAGGGGAGGGGTTGGGCTACACCTTC.

This clonotype was seen ten or more times. This CDR3 is CASSLNRDNTEAFF. The DNA of the CDR3 is TGCGCCAGCAGCTTAAACCGGGACAACACTGAAGCTTTCTTT. The chain combines TRBV5-1 with TRBJ1-1; a possible D gene is TRBD1 (5 bases). CDR3 length equals 14 residues. Trimming stripped 2 bases from V and 2 bases from J, with 10 bases between. The germline V gene has CDR1 SGHRS and CDR2 YFSETQ.

The rearrangement links TRBV7-3 to TRBJ1-2, with a tentative D call TRBD1 (5 bases). The V end was cut by 0 bases, the J end by 7 bases, with 9 bases between. Per the germline V gene, CDR1 is SGHTA and CDR2 is FQGTGA. The CDR3 runs to 13 residues. In DNA, the CDR3 is TGTGCCAGCAGCTTAACGATAAGGGGTGGCTACACCTTC. Translation gives CASSLTIRGGYTF.

This clonotype showed up many times. The gene calls are TRBV6-1 and TRBJ2-3; D is perhaps TRBD2 (6 bases). With 0 bases removed from V and 1 base from J, the gap between germline ends came to 8 bases. Germline CDR1 and CDR2: MNHNS and SASEGT. This CDR3 has 15 amino acids. This chain's CDR3 is CASSEAGGRTDTQYF. Written as DNA, the CDR3 is TGTGCCAGCAGTGAAGCTGGAGGGCGCACAGATACGCAGTATTTT.

This clonotype has at least ten counts. The chain links TRBV3-1 to TRBJ2-7; perhaps TRBD1 as D (6 bases). The V end lost 1 base, the J end lost 5 bases, and 12 bases lay between the germline ends. The CDR3 is 14 amino acids. The germline V gene encodes CDR1 LGHDT and CDR2 YNNKEL (reference sequence). CDR3 residues: CASSQVPGADEQYF. CDR3 nucleotides: TGTGCCAGCAGCCAAGTACCAGGGGCCGACGAGCAGTACTTC.

The V and J genes are TRBV2 and TRBJ1-5; D possibly corresponds to TRBD1 (6 bases). This CDR3 has 17 residues. From germline, CDR1 is SNHLY and CDR2 FYNNEI. V was trimmed by 2 bases and J by 4 bases, leaving 18 bases between them. The CDR3 DNA sequence: TGTGCCAGCAGTGAAAACAGGGCGTTCGGTCATAATCAGCCCCAGCATTTT. It codes for CASSENRAFGHNQPQHF.

This chain links TRBV5-1 with TRBJ2-2; D might be TRBD1 or TRBD2, each matching 5 bases. Germline CDR1 is SGHRS and CDR2 is YFSETQ. Trimming shortened V by 3 bases and J by 4 bases, and 7 bases separated the two germline ends. This CDR3 is 13 amino acids long. The CDR3 DNA sequence: TGCGCCAGCAGCTGGGACGGCACCGGGGAGCTGTTTTTT. Its translation: CASSWDGTGELFF.

Of note for this clonotype: The germline gene is not matched at one end of the junction; a read error may be the cause. The chain employs TRBV7-8 and TRBJ2-3, with 12 bases that match TRBD2. Germline values: CDR1 SGHVS, CDR2 FQNEAQ. CDR3 length equals 16 residues. CDR3: CTSSTLAGGRTDTQYF. The CDR3 region has the DNA TGTACCAGCAGCACTCTAGCGGGAGGGCGCACAGATACGCAGTATTTT.

This clonotype occurred many times. V usage is TRBV10-3 and J usage is TRBJ2-7; D remains ambiguous. Deletions cut 8 bases from V and 5 bases from J, with 19 bases between. CDR3 size: 14 residues. Germline V gene sequence: CDR1 ENHRY, CDR2 SYGVKD. CDR3 region: CAIRPAAVHNEQYF. The CDR3 DNA sequence: TGTGCCATCCGACCGGCGGCCGTGCACAACGAGCAGTACTTC.

Remarks on this clonotype: At one boundary the junction diverges from the germline segment, which might be a read error. The V and J genes are TRBV9 and TRBJ2-3; D gene uncertain. CDR3 length equals 15 residues. The germline CDR1 and CDR2 sequences are SGDLS and YYNGEE. CDR3 nucleotide sequence: TGTGCCGGCAGCGTCGCAAGAAGTAGCACAGATAGGCAGTATTTT. Its translation is CAGSVARSSTDRQYF. Full variable domain (missing parts from reference TRBV9 and TRBJ2-3): DSGVTQTPKHLITATGQRVTLRCSPRSGDLSVYWYQQSLDQGLQFLIQYYNGEERAKGNILERFSAQQFPDLHSELNLSSLELGDSALYFCAGSVARSSTDRQYFGPGTRLTVL.

J is TRBJ1-1 and V is TRBV7-2; 9 nucleotides line up with TRBD1. CDR3 length: 15 residues. CDR1 is SGHTA, CDR2 FQGNSA, per germline. The J segment lost 3 bases and the V segment lost 5 bases, leaving 7 bases of the junction unmatched. This chain's CDR3 is CASSPGTGRDTEAFF. The CDR3 nucleotides are TGTGCCAGCAGCCCCGGGACAGGGCGGGACACTGAAGCTTTCTTT.

Details on this clonotype: A much larger clonotype is one base distant, so this may be a read error. The chain carries TRBV20-1 and TRBJ1-4, with D possibly TRBD1 on 5 matching bases. The CDR3 totals 14 residues. CDR1 and CDR2 (germline): DFQATT, SNEGSKA (reference sequence). CDR3 in amino acids: CSVLMGQSNEKRFF. CDR3 coding DNA: TGCAGTGTCCTTATGGGGCAGTCAAATGAAAAACGGTTTTTT.

About this clonotype itself: A read error is possible here, since a much larger clone lies one base away. The chain uses TRBV29-1 and TRBJ2-3; 8 bases map to TRBD2. Losses at the gene ends were 7 bases for V and 5 bases for J; bases not matched to a gene: 11. Germline V lookup: CDR1 SQVTM, CDR2 ANQGSEA. The CDR3 has 14 amino acids. CDR3 sequence reads: CSGSGGYGIDTQYF. In DNA form, the CDR3 reads TGCAGCGGGAGCGGGGGCTATGGGATAGATACGCAGTATTTT.

V gene TRBV3-1 combines with J gene TRBJ1-2; D is unresolved. CDR1 and CDR2 (germline): LGHDT, YNNKEL (reference sequence). This CDR3 is 14 amino acids long. V lost 0 bases and J 10 bases, leaving 15 bases between the germline ends. This CDR3 reads CASSQDLRGRDYTF. In DNA form, the CDR3 reads TGTGCCAGCAGCCAAGATCTGCGGGGAAGAGACTACACCTTC.

This clonotype was observed many times. V gene TRBV18 combines with J gene TRBJ2-7, with TRBD2 identical over 11 bases. With V trimmed by 1 base and J by 4 bases, 9 bases remained unmatched. Germline V lookup: CDR1 KGHSH, CDR2 LQKENI. This CDR3 has 17 residues. CDR3 DNA sequence: TGTGCCAGCTCACCACTAGCGGGGGGGTCTTTTGTTTACGAGCAGTACTTC. Protein: CASSPLAGGSFVYEQYF.

Comment on this clonotype: Likely a read error: the CDR3 ends without its conserved phenylalanine or tryptophan. This rearrangement joins TRBV30 to TRBJ2-3, with 11 bases lining up with TRBD1. Germline V CDR1 and CDR2: GTSNPN, SVGIG (reference sequence). The CDR3 loop spans 15 amino acids. V was clipped by 2 bases and J by 7 bases; unmatched bases: 8. CDR3 sequence: CAWSSGTGGGNTQYC. CDR3 in DNA: TGTGCCTGGAGTTCCGGGACAGGGGGGGGAAATACGCAGTATTGT.

This clonotype was seen just once. The V and J genes are TRBV7-2 and TRBJ2-1; possible D gene TRBD2, 7 bases. From germline, CDR1 is SGHTA and CDR2 FQGNSA. Trimming left V 2 bases short and J 5 bases short, with 16 bases between. The CDR3 loop spans 16 amino acids. DNA for the CDR3: TGTGCCAGCAGCTTACAGTCGAGGGGGGGGAACAATGAGCAGTTCTTC. Its protein is CASSLQSRGGNNEQFF.

The sample holds many counts of this clonotype. CDR3 protein: CSARATVQRGADTQYF. CDR3 DNA: TGCAGTGCTAGAGCCACCGTTCAAAGAGGAGCAGATACGCAGTATTTT. V and J are TRBV20-1 and TRBJ2-3; unclear D gene. This CDR3 has 16 amino acids. V was pared by 1 base and J by 4 bases, with 18 bases between. Germline V lookup: CDR1 DFQATT, CDR2 SNEGSKA (reference sequence).

The table lists this clonotype with many counts. The CDR3 loop reads CAIRGDGGGTRDTQYF. DNA for the CDR3: TGTGCCATCAGGGGGGACGGCGGGGGGACCCGGGATACGCAGTATTTT. This chain joins TRBV10-3 and TRBJ2-3, with 8 bases aligning to TRBD2. The CDR3 contains 16 residues. The germline V gene has CDR1 ENHRY and CDR2 SYGVKD. Unmatched junction bases numbered 14, after V lost 6 bases and J lost 6 bases.

This clonotype was detected only a few times. This chain connects TRBV5-1 to TRBJ2-1; no clear D gene. Germline lookup yields CDR1 SGHRS and CDR2 YFSETQ. This CDR3 is 13 amino acids long. Trimming shortened V by 0 bases and J by 8 bases, and 9 bases separated the two germline ends. CDR3 sequence: CASSLGVADEQFF. The CDR3, as DNA: TGCGCCAGCAGCTTGGGTGTCGCGGATGAGCAGTTCTTC.

V gene TRBV14 combines with J gene TRBJ2-3, with D possibly being TRBD1 or TRBD2 (6 bases each). Per the germline V gene, CDR1 is SGHDN and CDR2 is FVKESK. The CDR3 extends over 14 amino acids. The V end lost 10 bases, the J end lost 0 bases, and 14 bases lay between the germline ends. As DNA, the CDR3 is TGTGCCAACACGGGGGCCACTAGCACAGATACGCAGTATTTT. It specifies CANTGATSTDTQYF.

The chain couples TRBV20-1 to TRBJ1-5; no reliable D call. This CDR3 is built from 13 residues. Germline CDR1 DFQATT, CDR2 SNEGSKA (reference sequence). Trimming cost V 6 bases and J 4 bases, with 13 bases left between them. The CDR3 bases are TGCAGTGCCCAAGACACGGTAAATCAGCCCCAGCATTTT. Translation gives CSAQDTVNQPQHF.